This T cell receptor beta chain originates from a study of T cell responses to AZD1222 COVID-19 vaccine. Study-wide findings and caveats: Baseline testing showed seropositivity in only six AZD1222 recipients. Repertoire sampling happened only post peak T cell response. Regions 160-218 and 743-854 dominated among vaccine-associated CD4 TCRs spanning spike.

TCRdb keeps only in-frame clones here, not all; method: immunoSEQ multiplex PCR. The data contain about 150,000 clones, about nine tenths of them singletons. The CDR3 runs 18 residues. Germline V gene data show CDR1 as SEHNR and CDR2 as FQNEAQ (reference sequence). V was shortened by 8 bases and J by 7 bases, with 27 bases between the two germline ends. A word on this clone: Its antigen remains unknown.

The specimen comprised peripheral blood, sampled 28 days after the second AZD1222 dose. The chain combines TRBV7-9 with TRBJ1-6, with TRBD1 as a possible D gene (5 bases). This TCR was recovered from an adult who received the AZD1222 COVID-19 vaccine. The CDR3 is CASSNSVWTGGRNSPLHF. Here the CDR3 DNA reads TGTGCCAGCTCCAATTCGGTTTGGACGGGGGGTAGGAATTCACCCCTCCACTTT.